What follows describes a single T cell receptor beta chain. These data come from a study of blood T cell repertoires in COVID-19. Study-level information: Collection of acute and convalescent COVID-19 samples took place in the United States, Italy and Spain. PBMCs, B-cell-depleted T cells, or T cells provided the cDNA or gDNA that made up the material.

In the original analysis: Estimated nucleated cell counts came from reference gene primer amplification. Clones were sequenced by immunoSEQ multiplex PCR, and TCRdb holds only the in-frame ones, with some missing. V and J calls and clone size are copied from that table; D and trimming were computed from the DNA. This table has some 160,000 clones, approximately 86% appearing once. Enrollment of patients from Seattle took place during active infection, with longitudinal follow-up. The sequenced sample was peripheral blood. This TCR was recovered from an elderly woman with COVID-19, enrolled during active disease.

The CDR3 protein is CSVHRGTGGRHYGYTF. Here the CDR3 DNA reads TGCAGCGTTCACCGGGGGACAGGGGGCCGTCACTATGGCTACACCTTC. The rearrangement links TRBV29-1 to TRBJ1-2; 12 bases agree with TRBD1. Trimming took 5 bases from V and 3 from J; bases not matched to a gene: 10. The CDR3 covers 16 residues. Germline CDR1 SQVTM, CDR2 ANQGSEA. The full variable domain, its missing parts supplied by reference TRBV29-1 and TRBJ1-2, is SAVISQKPSRDICQRGTSLTIQCQVDSQVTMMFWYRQQPGQSLTLIATANQGSEATYESGFVIDKFPISRPNLTFSTLTVSNMSPEDSSIYLCSVHRGTGGRHYGYTFGSGTRLTVV.